This T cell receptor beta chain came from a study of molecular identifiers for immune sequencing clone quantification. Whole-study findings and limits: More than 850,000 naive cells reportedly did not prevent detection of spiked Jurkat TCR RNA from one cell.

The CDR3 consists of 16 residues. Trimming shortened V by 2 bases and J by 3 bases, and 17 bases separated the two germline ends. CDR1 SGHAT and CDR2 FQNNGV come from the germline V gene. Regarding this clonotype: The target antigen is unknown.

Bulk TCR libraries were made with methods that had been previously described and with listed TCR primers. TCRdb itself ran the PCR reads through MiXCR, one entry per CDR3 protein. Of approximately 630,000 distinct CDR3 sequences in the sample, 25% were seen once. It was from roughly 21,000 to 960,000 sorted cells, with 10%, 30% or 50% RNA, that naive CD8 libraries came. When naive CD8 T cells were sorted, they were gated as CD8+CD4-CCR7+CD45RA+. Sequencing was done on a sample of naive CD8+ T cells from blood, with Jurkat cell RNA spiked in. The subset: FACS-sorted CD8+CD4-CCR7+CD45RA+ naive T cells. The receptor was derived from a human donor in good health. Some libraries in this study had Jurkat cell RNA spiked in. V gene TRBV11-2 combines with J gene TRBJ2-7, with D uncertain. This chain's CDR3 is CASSLPWAAPYYEQYF. The CDR3 DNA reads as TGTGCCAGCAGCTTACCGTGGGCTGCCCCCTACTACGAGCAGTACTTC.